This T cell receptor (beta chain) stems from a study of blood T cell repertoires in COVID-19. Produced via immunoSEQ multiplex PCR; TCRdb's table is partial and in-frame only. Counted here are some 240,000 clones, 80% to 90% occurring once; the ten biggest clones make up over 4%. CDR3 length: 12 amino acids. Trimming left V 5 bases short and J 7 bases short, with 9 bases between. In germline, CDR1 is SEHNR, CDR2 FQNEAQ (reference sequence). Only a few counts were recorded for this clone. The sample consisted of PBMCs or T cells enriched from blood (not recorded which). The rearrangement links TRBV7-9 to TRBJ2-1; D is unresolved. The receptor's source is a man aged 25 to 45 with acute COVID-19. The CDR3 DNA reads as TGTGCCAGCAGCGGCCAGAGGAATGAGCAGTTCTTC. Translated: CASSGQRNEQFF.